The 9 T cell receptor beta chains in this list originate from one sample, sequenced in a study of control samples from healthy donors and cancer patients. Assay: immunoSEQ multiplex PCR; the TCRdb copy retains only in-frame clones and omits some. The data show about 130,000 clones, around 94% seen once. The sample comprised PBMCs. All receptors come from a man between 60 and 70 years old with colorectal cancer.

CDR3 sequence reads: CASSYSPGREGSPLHF. CDR3 coding DNA: TGTGCCAGCAGTTACTCACCGGGACGGGAGGGATCACCCCTCCACTTT. This chain links TRBV6-5 with TRBJ1-6, with a weak D call TRBD1 (5 bases). The V gene lost 0 bases and the J gene lost 10 bases, with 16 bases spanning the gap. The CDR3 consists of 16 residues. Germline V gene data show CDR1 as MNHEY and CDR2 as SVGAGI.

The chain is built from TRBV9 and TRBJ1-2; D is possibly TRBD1 (6 bases). Looked up from germline, CDR1 is SGDLS and CDR2 is YYNGEE. V lost 8 bases, J lost 1 base, and 12 bases lay in between. The CDR3 has 13 residues. CDR3 amino acids: CASTGSFNYGYTF. The CDR3 nucleotides read TGTGCCAGTACAGGGTCGTTTAACTATGGCTACACCTTC.

The CDR3 spells CASSQDSTYQETQYF. The CDR3 DNA reads as TGTGCCAGCAGCCAAGATAGCACTTACCAAGAGACCCAGTACTTC. The chain couples TRBV3-1 (or the pseudogene TRBV3-2) to TRBJ2-5; D is undetermined. Deletions cut 0 bases from V and 0 bases from J, with 8 bases between. The CDR3 totals 15 residues. Germline loops: CDR1 LGHDT, CDR2 YNNKEL (reference sequence).

The rearrangement links TRBV6-6 to TRBJ2-1; D uncertain. Germline lookup yields CDR1 MNHNY and CDR2 SVGAGI (reference sequence). Trimming took off 0 bases at V and 6 bases at J, with 12 bases between the two ends. The CDR3 loop spans 15 amino acids. The CDR3 DNA sequence: TGTGCCAGCAGTTACTCGAATAGTGGTGGCAATGAGCAGTTCTTC. This sequence encodes CASSYSNSGGNEQFF.

V is TRBV3-1 (or the pseudogene TRBV3-2) and J is TRBJ2-7; no definite D call. Germline V gene lookup returns CDR1 LGHDT and CDR2 YNNKEL (reference sequence). V lost 4 bases and J lost 2, with 18 bases in between. CDR3 length: 16 amino acids. CDR3 coding DNA: TGTGCCAGCAGCCCATTATTAAGACCAGATCCCTACGAGCAGTACTTC. Its translation: CASSPLLRPDPYEQYF.

The J gene is TRBJ2-1, the V gene TRBV19, with TRBD2 matching over 7 bases. Trimming at V came to 3 bases and at J to 0 bases, leaving 2 bases not matched to a gene. The germline V gene has CDR1 LNHDA and CDR2 SQIVND (reference sequence). CDR3 size: 15 residues. The CDR3 nucleotides are TGTGCCAGTAGTATGGGAGGGAGCTCCTACAATGAGCAGTTCTTC. Translating gives CASSMGGSSYNEQFF.

The CDR3 DNA sequence: TGTGCCAGCAGTGAAGCGGACATACACTCGAACACTGAAGCTTTCTTT. Protein product: CASSEADIHSNTEAFF. This chain links TRBV6-1 with TRBJ1-1; D possibly corresponds to TRBD1 (5 bases). Trimming stripped 0 bases from V and 1 base from J, with 12 bases between. Germline values: CDR1 MNHNS, CDR2 SASEGT. The CDR3 has 16 amino acids.

For this clone: This same CDR3 is encoded by further DNA sequences in the sample. Written as DNA, the CDR3 is TGTGCCAGCAGCCAGGGCCAGGGGCGCACAGATACGCAGTATTTT. Translation gives CASSQGQGRTDTQYF. The chain joins TRBV3-1 (or the pseudogene TRBV3-2) to TRBJ2-3; possibly TRBD1 for D (6 bases). Germline assignment: CDR1 LGHDT and CDR2 YNNKEL (reference sequence). V lost 3 bases and J 1 base, leaving 11 bases between the germline ends. This CDR3 spans 15 amino acids.

DNA for the CDR3: TGTGCCTGGACAGAGGGTTGGGCTAATGAAAAACTGTTTTTT. Amino acids: CAWTEGWANEKLFF. The rearrangement uses TRBV30 and TRBJ1-4; D call uncertain. CDR3 length equals 14 residues. Germline V gives CDR1 GTSNPN, CDR2 SVGIG (reference sequence). Trimming cost V 4 bases and J 3 bases, with 12 bases left between them.